Shown below are 28 T cell receptor beta chains from a single sample sequenced in a study of tumor and adjacent non-tumor tissue in lung cancer listed by TCRdb under 2018. RNA was isolated from bulk, unsorted tissue, and RNA quality was assessed with a NanoDrop ND-1000 and an Agilent 2100. For the normal lung samples, distant non-tumor tissue was collected more than 3 cm away from the tumor edge. The method behind the library was multiplex PCR. Sequencing relied on an Illumina HiSeq 2500. Following protocols modified from ARM-PCR, the researchers constructed TCRbeta libraries through three rounds of nested PCR with primers (Table S4). The public reads were reprocessed in TCRdb via fastp at Q25 and MiXCR, keeping in-frame beta chains. Each record represents a unique CDR3 protein, reported with the most common genes and DNA among its rows. Across this sample there are 60,000 to 85,000 distinct CDR3 sequences, with approximately 82% seen only once. The ten biggest clones cover almost 40% of the sample.

Sequenced: distant non-tumor lung tissue. These receptor sequences come from a man between 65 and 79 years old with non-small cell lung cancer.

A single count supports this clonotype. Possible read error: a much larger clone is one base away. The V call is TRBV12-3 or TRBV12-4, the J call TRBJ2-1; TRBD2 is a possible D gene (6 bases). This CDR3 is built from 15 residues. The CDR3 DNA follows: TGTGCCAGCAGTCCAGCGGGTGGCTCCTACAATGAGCAGTTATTC. Amino acids: CASSPAGGSYNEQLF.

This clonotype has a single count. The junction and the germline gene differ at one end; a read error may be behind it. The V and J genes are TRBV28 and TRBJ2-3; 7 bases are a match to TRBD1. This CDR3 is built from 13 residues. The germline gives CDR1 MDHEN, CDR2 SYDVKM. DNA for the CDR3: TGTGCCAGCAGGGGACAGATCGCAGATACGCAGTTTTTT. Its translation: CASRGQIADTQFF.

About this clonotype itself: The CDR3 end shows no conserved phenylalanine or tryptophan, and so a read error is likely. In DNA, the CDR3 is TGCGCCAGCTCTAGCGGGGGATACACAGATAAGCAGTATCTT. Its protein is CASSSGGYTDKQYL. The J gene is TRBJ2-3, the V gene TRBV5-1, with 10 bases that match TRBD2. Germline V gives CDR1 SGHRS, CDR2 YFSETQ. This CDR3 has 14 amino acids.

This clonotype occurred many times. The genes are TRBV5-4 and TRBJ2-1, with D uncertain. Trimming cost V 0 bases and J 0 bases, with 10 bases left between them. The CDR3 has 16 amino acids. From germline, CDR1 is SGHNT and CDR2 YYREEE (reference sequence). Here the CDR3 reads CASSLDQENSYNEQFF. The CDR3 nucleotides read TGTGCCAGCAGCTTGGATCAGGAAAACTCCTACAATGAGCAGTTCTTC. The full variable domain, with the rest looked up from reference TRBV5-4 and TRBJ2-1, is ETGVTQSPTHLIKTRGQQVTLRCSSQSGHNTVSWYQQALGQGPQFIFQYYREEENGRGNFPPRFSGLQFPNYSSELNVNALELDDSALYLCASSLDQENSYNEQFFGPGTRLTVL.

As to this clonotype: The junction does not match germline at one end; this may be a read error. V is TRBV28 and J is TRBJ1-2, with 9 bases matching TRBD1. CDR1 and CDR2 (germline): MDHEN, SYDVKM. The CDR3 totals 17 residues. The CDR3 nucleotides are TGTGCCAACAGTTTATTATCGGGCACAGGGGGCACTCGTGGCTATACCTTC. Its translation is CANSLLSGTGGTRGYTF.

Notes on this clonotype: It is unclear where the CDR3 begins or ends on the DNA, so no DNA is shown, and the CDR3 is as TCRdb lists it. V gene TRBV5-6 combines with J gene TRBJ2-7; TRBD1 was called by the table and not checked on the DNA. The CDR3 spans 15 residues, counting both ends. Germline CDR1 reads SGHDT; CDR2 reads YYEEEE. This CDR3 reads CASSFGQGANYEEYF.

The table lists this clonotype with a count of one. At one end, the junction sequence differs from germline, possibly due to a read error. The rearrangement uses TRBV10-2 and TRBJ2-3; no definite D call. The CDR3 runs to 12 residues. Germline values: CDR1 WSHSY, CDR2 SAAADI. CDR3 sequence reads: CAISVNTDTQYF. CDR3 coding DNA: TGCGCCATCAGTGTGAACACTGATACGCAGTATTTT.

As concerns this clonotype: A much larger clone is a single base away; this may be a read error. The chain couples TRBV28 to TRBJ2-3; TRBD1 or TRBD2 may be the D gene (5 bases each). Germline CDR1 MDHEN, CDR2 SYDVKM. The CDR3 spans 12 residues. CDR3 sequence (DNA): TGTGTCAGCAGTTTAGGCAGGGACACGCAGTATTTT. Protein product: CVSSLGRDTQYF.

Note on this clonotype: One end of the junction varies from germline; a read error may be responsible. The J gene is TRBJ2-1, the V gene TRBV4-1, with D perhaps matching TRBD1 (6 bases). The length of the CDR3 is 13 residues. Germline loops: CDR1 MGHRA, CDR2 YSYEKL. The CDR3 nucleotides are TGCGTCAGCAGCCAGTCAGGGGCCGTTGAGCAGTTCTTC. Amino acids: CVSSQSGAVEQFF.

Of note for this clonotype: At one of its ends the junction is not consistent with the germline gene, which may arise from a read error. The chain has TRBV11-3 and TRBJ2-2; TRBD1 might be the D (5 bases). This CDR3 is 17 amino acids long. CDR1 SGHNT and CDR2 YENEEA come from the germline V gene. CDR3 bases: TGTGCCACCAGCTTAGGGGTGACAAGCCTGAACACCGGGGAGCTGTTTTTT. Translated, it gives CATSLGVTSLNTGELFF.

This clonotype was counted at least ten times. The V call is TRBV29-1, the J call TRBJ2-7; the D gene is possibly TRBD2 (6 bases). The CDR3 totals 13 residues. Trimming pared 4 bases from V and 5 bases from J, leaving 15 bases between. Germline V gene data show CDR1 as SQVTM and CDR2 as ANQGSEA. The CDR3 protein is CSVGGGTYHEQYF. CDR3 nucleotides: TGCAGCGTTGGCGGAGGGACTTACCACGAGCAGTACTTC.

Of note for this clonotype: A much bigger clone sits one base away, suggesting this may be a read error. V gene TRBV6-1 combines with J gene TRBJ2-7; no clear D gene. The length of the CDR3 is 11 residues. Looked up from germline, CDR1 is MNHNS and CDR2 is SASEGT. Written as DNA, the CDR3 is TGTGCCATCAGTGAAATGGGCGAGCAGTACTTC. It yields the protein CAISEMGEQYF.

Remarks on this clonotype: At one end, the junction sequence differs from germline, possibly due to a read error. The chain uses TRBV5-4 and TRBJ2-2, with D perhaps matching TRBD2 (5 bases). Germline values: CDR1 SGHNT, CDR2 YYREEE (reference sequence). This CDR3 region has 12 residues. The CDR3 sequence is CASGSDTGELLF. The CDR3 region has the DNA TGTGCCAGCGGCTCAGACACTGGGGAGCTGCTTTTT.

The chain links TRBV28 to TRBJ2-4; 8 nucleotides line up with TRBD1. V shed 5 bases, J shed 7 bases, and the junction held 4 bases outside the gene matches. This CDR3 has 13 residues. Germline CDR1 MDHEN, CDR2 SYDVKM. The CDR3 region has the DNA TGTGCCAGCAGTCCGGACAGGGTGAACATTCAGTACTTC. This gives the protein CASSPDRVNIQYF.

This chain joins TRBV20-1 and TRBJ2-7; 7 positions match TRBD1. The germline V gene encodes CDR1 DFQATT and CDR2 SNEGSKA (reference sequence). The CDR3 has 14 amino acids. V was pared by 3 bases and J by 6 bases, with 11 bases of the junction left unmatched. CDR3: CSASLTGTTTEQYF. CDR3 DNA sequence: TGCAGTGCTAGCCTGACAGGGACCACTACCGAGCAGTACTTC.

Worth noting for this clonotype: Lacking the conserved final phenylalanine or tryptophan, this CDR3 likely reflects a read error. The V and J genes are TRBV20-1 and TRBJ1-1; TRBD1 matches 7 bases. The CDR3 is made up of 14 amino acids. The germline CDR1 and CDR2 sequences are DFQATT and SNEGSKA (reference sequence). The CDR3 loop reads CSTRDDREGTEAFC. The CDR3 DNA reads as TGCAGTACTAGAGATGACAGGGAAGGCACTGAAGCTTTCTGT.

The chain has TRBV29-1 and TRBJ2-5; D is unresolved. Germline V gives CDR1 SQVTM, CDR2 ANQGSEA. The CDR3 totals 16 residues. Between the trimmed V and J ends, which lost 7 bases and 2 bases, there was a span of 23 bases. CDR3 sequence (DNA): TGCAGCGCCATGCCCTACCTCCATGCAGGTCAAGAGACCCAGTACTTC. It codes for CSAMPYLHAGQETQYF.

This chain links TRBV28 with TRBJ2-2, with D perhaps TRBD1 (6 bases). Germline CDR1 is MDHEN and CDR2 is SYDVKM. The CDR3 consists of 15 residues. Trimming took off 5 bases at V and 15 bases at J, with 25 bases between the two ends. The DNA of the CDR3 is TGTGCCAGCAGTAGGGCAGGGGTAGACACCGGTGAGATGTTTTTT. Translation gives CASSRAGVDTGEMFF.

This clonotype was seen more than once but under ten times. The chain uses TRBV7-8 and TRBJ2-3; D is unclear. CDR1 and CDR2 (germline): SGHVS, FQNEAQ. V shed 1 base and J shed 1 base, with 12 bases lying between them. This CDR3 region has 16 residues. As DNA, the CDR3 is TGTGCCAGCAGCTTAGTAGCCACCCCTGGCACAGATACGCAGTATTTT. Translated: CASSLVATPGTDTQYF.

A remark on this clonotype: A much larger clone is a single base away; this may be a read error. In DNA form, the CDR3 reads TGTGCCAGCAGTTTTGACAGTATCTCCCACGAGCAGTACTTC. This translates into CASSFDSISHEQYF. The rearrangement links TRBV12-3 or TRBV12-4 to TRBJ2-7; D might be TRBD1 (5 bases). This CDR3 spans 14 amino acids.

A note on this clonotype: A read error may be the cause here, since a much bigger clone is one base away. The gene calls are TRBV6-2 or TRBV6-3 and TRBJ2-6; D may be TRBD2 (5 bases). CDR1 and CDR2 (germline): MNHEY, SVGEGT. This CDR3 region has 15 residues. As DNA, the CDR3 is TGTGCCAGCACTTCGCGGGCCACTGGGACCAACGTCCTGACTTTC. This translates into CASTSRATGTNVLTF.

In its sample, this clonotype was seen many times. J is TRBJ2-7 and V is TRBV6-5, with TRBD1 matching 9 bases. With V trimmed by 5 bases and J by 5 bases, 4 bases remained unmatched. CDR1 MNHEY and CDR2 SVGAGI come from the germline V gene. CDR3 length equals 13 residues. The DNA for the CDR3 is TGTGCCAGCAGTCGGGACAGGGTCCACGAGCAGTACTTC. Protein sequence: CASSRDRVHEQYF.

With regard to this clonotype: The germline gene is not matched at one end of the junction; a read error may be the cause. V usage is TRBV6-5 and J usage is TRBJ1-1; perhaps TRBD1 as D (5 bases). The CDR3 is 14 residues long. CDR1 and CDR2 (germline): MNHEY, SVGAGI. The CDR3 region has the DNA TGTGCCAGCAGGTTGACGGGGGATGACACTGAATCTTTCTTT. This translates into CASRLTGDDTESFF.

This chain links TRBV29-1 with TRBJ2-1; D is undetermined. The ends were cut back, 0 bases at V and 4 bases at J, with 10 bases in the middle. This CDR3 contains 14 residues. Germline V gene lookup returns CDR1 SQVTM and CDR2 ANQGSEA. CDR3 coding DNA: TGCAGCGTTGAAGATTTCTGGGTGTACAATGAGCAGTTCTTC. This gives the protein CSVEDFWVYNEQFF.

This clonotype was seen a handful of times. The V call is TRBV11-2, the J call TRBJ2-3; TRBD1 matches at 9 bases. J was trimmed by 5 bases and V by 4 bases; bases with no gene match: 10. CDR3 length equals 16 residues. Germline CDR1 and CDR2: SGHAT and FQNNGV. The CDR3 is CASSSLTGGKGDTQYF. The CDR3 region has the DNA TGTGCCAGCAGCTCACTAACAGGGGGCAAAGGAGATACGCAGTATTTT.

This clonotype is a singleton in its sample. The junction departs from germline at one end; a sequencing error may be responsible. The chain joins TRBV11-3 to TRBJ1-1, with D possibly being TRBD1 (6 bases). Germline V gene data show CDR1 as SGHNT and CDR2 as YENEEA. The CDR3 totals 13 residues. The DNA of the CDR3 is TGTGCCAGCAGAGAACAGGGTAGGACTGTAGCTTTCTTT. It specifies CASREQGRTVAFF.

The chain is built from TRBV12-3 or TRBV12-4 and TRBJ2-3; D uncertain. Trimming stripped 9 bases from V and 6 bases from J, with 16 bases between. The CDR3 is 13 residues long. CDR3 nucleotide sequence: TGTGCCAGACGGAGAACCGTTCGGGATACGCAGTATTTT. It yields the protein CARRRTVRDTQYF.

Worth noting for this clonotype: This CDR3 fails to terminate in the conserved phenylalanine or tryptophan, so it likely reflects a read error. The V and J genes are TRBV5-1 and TRBJ2-3; 11 bases are a match to TRBD2. Germline V gives CDR1 SGHRS, CDR2 YFSETQ. The CDR3 spans 14 residues. V shed 7 bases and J 2 bases; nucleotides not matched to a gene: 3. CDR3 residues: CASSSGRYTDTQYL. CDR3 DNA: TGCGCCAGCTCTAGCGGGAGGTACACAGATACGCAGTATCTT.